Below, one T cell receptor beta chain is given with its context. Its antigen is not identified. The CDR3 runs 13 residues. V lost 5 bases and J 6 bases, leaving 12 bases between the germline ends. Germline-derived CDR1 and CDR2 are SGHTA and FQGNSA. The source of the sample is a study of T cells after yellow fever vaccination. Regarding the study as a whole: Although most clonotypes did not, a small share appeared in both CD4 and CD8 compartments. Weaker overall, the secondary response nonetheless peaked faster (day 5 versus 15).

One entry per CDR3 protein, called by TCRdb with MiXCR from the 5' RACE reads. The sample includes about 330,000 distinct CDR3 sequences, about 8.3% of them seen just once. The V gene is TRBV7-2, the J gene TRBJ2-3; no firm D call. The input for sequencing was PBMCs, taken about 49 days after the first yellow fever vaccination. The TCR sequence derives from a man between 18 and 29 years old who received the YFV17D yellow fever vaccine. The CDR3 DNA follows: TGTGCCAGCAGCCAGGTGGGTCCGGATACGCAGTATTTT. Protein sequence: CASSQVGPDTQYF. Drawing the rest from reference TRBV7-2 and TRBJ2-3, the complete variable domain is GAGVSQSPSNKVTEKGKDVELRCDPISGHTALYWYRQSLGQGLEFLIYFQGNSAPDKSGLPSDRFSAERTGGSVSTLTIQRTQQEDSAVYLCASSQVGPDTQYFGPGTRLTVL.